Listed below are T cell receptor beta chains from one sample, sequenced in a study of blood T cell repertoires in COVID-19. Clones were sequenced by immunoSEQ multiplex PCR, and TCRdb holds only the in-frame ones, with some missing. The sample shows 400,000 to 550,000 clones, around 88% of them seen only once. The specimen was peripheral blood. The receptors shown here come from a woman in her twenties or thirties with acute or convalescent COVID-19. CDR3s include the opening cysteine and the closing phenylalanine or tryptophan.

J gene,V gene,CDR3 protein
TRBJ1-1,TRBV7-2,CASSPLSGALGTEAFF
TRBJ1-6,TRBV10-3,CAIKGGRDNSPLHF
TRBJ2-3,TRBV29-1,CSVRSNTDTQYF
TRBJ2-7,TRBV6-6,CASSNTGPEQYF
TRBJ1-5,TRBV24-1,CATSDPGQGGNQPQHF
TRBJ2-7,TRBV24-1,CATSDLGTGNEQYF
TRBJ2-7,TRBV11-2,CASSLSRVETYEQYF
TRBJ2-2,TRBV15,CAITGGTGELFF
TRBJ2-2,TRBV10-3,CAISDPRVAGELFF
TRBJ1-6,TRBV6-5,CASSWGRRPNSPLHF
TRBJ2-7,TRBV28,CASKPTGTYEQYF
TRBJ2-2,TRBV24-1,CATSSTGEANTGELFF
TRBJ2-1,TRBV11-3,CASSLDRGFNEQFF
TRBJ2-2,TRBV6-5,CASSYRRESTGELFF
TRBJ1-4,TRBV5-1,CASSLEPRPNEKLFF
TRBJ2-1,TRBV9,CASSGGLVWYEQFF
TRBJ2-1,TRBV5-1,CASSGGHGANNEQFF
TRBJ1-3,TRBV9,CASSPWDRGSGNTIYF
TRBJ2-1,TRBV2,CASELSRAWEQFF
TRBJ1-2,TRBV24-1,CATSDPTDYGYTF
TRBJ2-3,TRBV20-1,CSASQGNTQYF
TRBJ1-2,TRBV5-4,CASSLVTGGADYGYTF
TRBJ1-5,TRBV5-4,CASSFDRGGGKSNQPQHF
TRBJ2-5,TRBV5-8,CASSRVQGIRETQYF
TRBJ2-7,TRBV12-3/TRBV12-4,CASSPLGPYEQYF
TRBJ2-1,TRBV14,CASSPQQGTEQFF
TRBJ2-7,TRBV7-6,CASSPMQGQGAGEQYF
TRBJ2-1,TRBV5-8,CASSQTGGYNEQFF
TRBJ2-6,TRBV19,CASGSTGSGANVLTF
TRBJ2-3,TRBV6-6,CASSRLAGGRKDTQYF
TRBJ2-1,TRBV2,CASSWTDYPRNNEQFF
TRBJ1-2,TRBV29-1,CSVEVGTGLVGGYTF
TRBJ2-3,TRBV3-1/TRBV3-2,CASTQRLRGSADTQYF
TRBJ2-6,TRBV19,CASSIGGSDSGANVLTF
TRBJ2-3,TRBV2,CASRAGSLTDTQYF
TRBJ1-4,TRBV12-5,CASGSSGGANEKLFF
TRBJ2-3,TRBV5-5,CASSSGTDRGTQYF
TRBJ1-2,TRBV27,CASSFQGHGYTF
TRBJ1-1,TRBV6-5,CASSYPSRGGNTEAFF
TRBJ1-1,TRBV9,CASSPTGRGEAFF
TRBJ1-1,TRBV2,CASSDSLRGGTEAFF
TRBJ1-1,TRBV5-6,CASSYWTDLTRMNTEAFF
TRBJ2-7,TRBV30,CAWSAWTGSYEQYF
TRBJ2-7,TRBV29-1,CSVEGPGPYEQYF
TRBJ2-3,TRBV5-1,CASSLPTWTSGGRAQYF
TRBJ2-5,TRBV7-2,CASSLVPEETQYF
TRBJ2-4,TRBV9,CASSGQSKNIQYF